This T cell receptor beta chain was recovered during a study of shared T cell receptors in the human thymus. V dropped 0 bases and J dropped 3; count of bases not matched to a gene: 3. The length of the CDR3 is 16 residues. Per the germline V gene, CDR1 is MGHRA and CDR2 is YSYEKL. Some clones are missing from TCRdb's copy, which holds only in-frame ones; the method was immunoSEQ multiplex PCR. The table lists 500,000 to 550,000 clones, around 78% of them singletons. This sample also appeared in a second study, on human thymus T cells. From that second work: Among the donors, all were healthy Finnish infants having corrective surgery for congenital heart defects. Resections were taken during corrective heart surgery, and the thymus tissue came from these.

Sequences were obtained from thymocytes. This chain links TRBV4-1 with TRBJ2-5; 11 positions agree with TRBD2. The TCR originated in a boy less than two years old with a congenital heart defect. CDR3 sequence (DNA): TGCGCCAGCAGCCAAGAGGGGGGACTAGCGGAAGAGACCCAGTACTTC. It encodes CASSQEGGLAEETQYF.